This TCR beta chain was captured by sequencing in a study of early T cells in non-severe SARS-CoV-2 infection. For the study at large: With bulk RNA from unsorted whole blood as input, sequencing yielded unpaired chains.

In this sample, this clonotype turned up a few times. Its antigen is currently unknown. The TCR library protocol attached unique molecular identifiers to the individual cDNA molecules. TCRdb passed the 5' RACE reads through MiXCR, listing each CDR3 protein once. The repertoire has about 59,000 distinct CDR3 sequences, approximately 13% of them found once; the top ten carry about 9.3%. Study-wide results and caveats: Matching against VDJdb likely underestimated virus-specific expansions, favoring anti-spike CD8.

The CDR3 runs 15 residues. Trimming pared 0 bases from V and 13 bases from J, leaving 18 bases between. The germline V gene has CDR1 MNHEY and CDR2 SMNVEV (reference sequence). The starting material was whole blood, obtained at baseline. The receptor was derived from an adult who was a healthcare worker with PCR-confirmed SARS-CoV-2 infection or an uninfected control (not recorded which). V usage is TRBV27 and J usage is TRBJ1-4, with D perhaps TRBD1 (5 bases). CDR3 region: CASSLSGDLARGLFF. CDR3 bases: TGTGCCAGCAGTTTATCGGGGGACCTAGCAAGAGGACTGTTTTTT.